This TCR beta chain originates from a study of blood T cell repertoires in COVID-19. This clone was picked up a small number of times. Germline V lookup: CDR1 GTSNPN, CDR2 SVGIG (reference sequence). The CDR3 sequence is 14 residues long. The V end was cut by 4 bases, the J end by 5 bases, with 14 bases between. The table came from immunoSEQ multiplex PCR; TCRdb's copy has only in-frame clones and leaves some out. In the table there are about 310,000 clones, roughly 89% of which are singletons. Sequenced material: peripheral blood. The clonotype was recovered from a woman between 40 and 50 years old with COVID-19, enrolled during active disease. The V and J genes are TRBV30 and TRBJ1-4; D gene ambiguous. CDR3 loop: CAWTIGLKNEKLFF. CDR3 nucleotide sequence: TGTGCCTGGACGATTGGACTGAAGAATGAAAAACTGTTTTTT.